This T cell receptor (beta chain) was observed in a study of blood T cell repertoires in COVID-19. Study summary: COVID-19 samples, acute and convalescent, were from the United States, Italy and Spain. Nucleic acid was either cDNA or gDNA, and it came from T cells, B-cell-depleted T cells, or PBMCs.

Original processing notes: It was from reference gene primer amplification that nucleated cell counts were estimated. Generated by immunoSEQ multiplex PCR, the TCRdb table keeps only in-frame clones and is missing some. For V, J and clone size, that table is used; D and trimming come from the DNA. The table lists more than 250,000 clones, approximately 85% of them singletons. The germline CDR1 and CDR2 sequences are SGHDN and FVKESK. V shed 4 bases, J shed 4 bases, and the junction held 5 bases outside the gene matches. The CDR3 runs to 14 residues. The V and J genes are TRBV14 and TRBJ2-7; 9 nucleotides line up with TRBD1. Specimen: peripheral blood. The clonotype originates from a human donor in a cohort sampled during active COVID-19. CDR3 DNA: TGTGCCAGCAGCCCATGGACAGGGGTGTACGAGCAGTACTTC. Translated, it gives CASSPWTGVYEQYF.